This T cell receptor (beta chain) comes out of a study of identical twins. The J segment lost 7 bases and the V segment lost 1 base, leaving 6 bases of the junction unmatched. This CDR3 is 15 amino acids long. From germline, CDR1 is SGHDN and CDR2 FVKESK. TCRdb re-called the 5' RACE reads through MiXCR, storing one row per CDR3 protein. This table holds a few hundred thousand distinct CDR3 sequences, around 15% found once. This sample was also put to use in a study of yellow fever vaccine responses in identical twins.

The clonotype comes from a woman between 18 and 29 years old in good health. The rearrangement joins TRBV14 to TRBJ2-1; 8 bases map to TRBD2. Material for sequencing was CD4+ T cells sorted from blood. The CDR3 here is CASSQVTGGRNEQFF. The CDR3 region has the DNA TGTGCCAGCAGCCAAGTTACGGGGGGGCGGAATGAGCAGTTCTTC.